The sequence of this T cell receptor (beta chain) was determined in a study of cytomegalovirus exposure and HLA in healthy donors. The germline gives CDR1 SQVTM, CDR2 ANQGSEA. The CDR3 has 13 amino acids. Of note for this clone: The antigen is unknown.

Regarding the study as a whole: Associated with cytomegalovirus, according to the listing, were 150 to 200 TCR beta chains. Later analysis associated a missense DCLRE1C variant with TCR beta V- and J-gene trimming.

At sampling all donors were nominally healthy, likely with unrecorded immune exposures. With 60 Vbeta and 13 Jbeta primers, the PCR was carried out. Clones were sequenced by immunoSEQ multiplex PCR, and TCRdb holds only the in-frame ones, with some missing. The sample has over 85,000 clones; roughly three quarters are singletons. This clonotype was obtained from a man aged 30-40 years in good health and CMV-seropositive. The source material was PBMCs. The chain is built from TRBV29-1 and TRBJ2-5; 11 nucleotides match TRBD2. The DNA end favors TRBJ2-7, so the J call may be wrong. CDR3 coding DNA: TGCAGCGCCGGGACTAGCGGATCCTACGAGCAGTACTTC. This codes for CSAGTSGSYEQYF.